This T cell receptor (beta chain) was recorded in a study of cytomegalovirus exposure and HLA in healthy donors. Both 60 Vbeta primers and 13 Jbeta primers went into the PCR. Some clones are missing from TCRdb's copy, which holds only in-frame ones; the method was immunoSEQ multiplex PCR. The sample lists around 150,000 clones; about 76% were seen once. V was cut by 8 bases and J by 3 bases, with 14 bases left in between. Germline V gene sequence: CDR1 MNHEY, CDR2 SVGAGI. The length of the CDR3 is 13 residues. Notes on this clone: The antigen is unknown. This sample includes further DNA sequences coding for the same CDR3.

Study-wide results and caveats: Most of the CMV-associated TCR beta chains (in a later analysis) appeared to be HLA-restricted.

Sequenced input: PBMCs. The chain joins TRBV6-5 to TRBJ2-7; no reliable D call. This TCR was recovered from a man aged 18 to 30 in good health and CMV-seronegative. As DNA, the CDR3 is TGTGCCAGCCAAATCACGGGTGGCTACGAGCAGTACTTC. Translating gives CASQITGGYEQYF.